Following are 20 T cell receptor beta chains from one sample sequenced in a study of T and B cells in COVID-19 patients. TRB was amplified from approximately 250-500 ng of blood genomic DNA. Multiplex PCR with BIOMED2 TRB-A/B primer pools amplified TRB rearrangements. A single record per CDR3 protein comes from TCRdb applying MiXCR to the multiplex PCR reads. The data show around 15,000 distinct CDR3 sequences, 28% seen once. Sequenced: blood. The receptors originated from a human donor who had recovered from COVID-19.

This clonotype is classed as medium-sized. The J gene is TRBJ2-1, the V gene TRBV12-3 or TRBV12-4; 8 bases line up with TRBD1. The CDR3 has 15 residues. The V segment lost 3 bases and the J segment 2 bases; nucleotides outside the gene matches: 3. CDR3 loop: CASSLAGGAYNEQFF. Written as DNA, the CDR3 is TGTGCCAGCAGTTTGGCAGGGGGCGCCTACAATGAGCAGTTCTTC.

In its sample, this clonotype was seen a few times. This chain uses TRBV11-2 with TRBJ1-5; a possible D gene is TRBD1 (6 bases). V lost 5 bases and J lost 4, with 12 bases in between. The CDR3 is 14 residues long. Germline V gene data show CDR1 as SGHAT and CDR2 as FQNNGV. The CDR3, as DNA: TGTGCCAGCAGCCTGGGGGGCATAAATCAGCCCCAGCATTTT. Residues: CASSLGGINQPQHF.

This chain uses TRBV18 with TRBJ1-2; a possible D gene is TRBD1 (6 bases). The CDR3 consists of 17 residues. Trimming pared 6 bases from V and 7 bases from J, leaving 27 bases between. Germline V gives CDR1 KGHSH, CDR2 LQKENI. The DNA of the CDR3 is TGTGCCAGCTCTCCTCGGGACACTCGCCCCCGTCAAGCTGGCTACACCTTC. Translating it yields CASSPRDTRPRQAGYTF.

This clonotype was counted only a few times. The CDR3 coding sequence is TGTGCCAGCAGCTTTGGGACTAGCCAAGAGACCCAGTACTTC. Translated: CASSFGTSQETQYF. The chain joins TRBV7-2 to TRBJ2-5; 8 bases are a match to TRBD2. Losses at the gene ends were 3 bases for V and 1 base for J; bases not matched to a gene: 1. The CDR3 consists of 14 residues. Germline CDR1 reads SGHTA; CDR2 reads FQGNSA. The variable domain in full, completed from reference TRBV7-2 and TRBJ2-5, reads GAGVSQSPSNKVTEKGKDVELRCDPISGHTALYWYRQSLGQGLEFLIYFQGNSAPDKSGLPSDRFSAERTGGSVSTLTIQRTQQEDSAVYLCASSFGTSQETQYFGPGTRLLVL.

This clonotype has just a few counts. The chain links TRBV24-1 to TRBJ2-3; D not resolved. This CDR3 contains 12 residues. Looked up from germline, CDR1 is KGHDR and CDR2 is SFDVKD. Trimming pared 5 bases from V and 2 bases from J, leaving 4 bases between. The CDR3 loop reads CATSGDTDTQYF. Written as DNA, the CDR3 is TGTGCCACCAGTGGGGACACAGATACGCAGTATTTT.

V is TRBV13 and J is TRBJ2-7; tentative D call: TRBD1 (7 bases). Trimming removed 5 bases at V and 3 bases at J, with 11 bases between. The CDR3 extends over 13 amino acids. Germline CDR1 PRHDT, CDR2 FYEKMQ (reference sequence). Written as DNA, the CDR3 is TGTGCCAGCAGCGGCGGGACAGACTACGAGCAGTACTTC. Its protein product is CASSGGTDYEQYF.

This clonotype has more than one count but fewer than ten. The chain is built from TRBV12-3 or TRBV12-4 and TRBJ2-3; 8 nucleotides agree with TRBD2. Unmatched junction bases numbered 5, after V lost 4 bases and J lost 8 bases. The CDR3 sequence is 13 residues long. CDR3 sequence: CASSSAGVRTQYF. Here the CDR3 DNA reads TGTGCCAGCAGTTCAGCGGGGGTCCGTACGCAGTATTTT.

The rearrangement uses TRBV6-5 and TRBJ2-4, with 8 bases lining up with TRBD1. The CDR3 is 14 residues long. The V gene end was trimmed by 7 bases and the J gene end by 1 base; junction bases not matched to a gene: 3. Germline V gives CDR1 MNHEY, CDR2 SVGAGI. The CDR3 loop reads CASTTGGAKNIQYF. The CDR3, as DNA: TGTGCCAGCACCACAGGGGGGGCCAAAAACATTCAGTACTTC.

This chain uses TRBV2 with TRBJ2-7, with 7 positions matching TRBD1. The CDR3 consists of 14 residues. The V segment lost 4 bases and the J segment 3 bases; nucleotides outside the gene matches: 6. CDR1 is SNHLY, CDR2 FYNNEI, per germline. The DNA of the CDR3 is TGTGCCAGCAGTGTTGGGACAGTTATCTACGAGCAGTACTTC. Translating it yields CASSVGTVIYEQYF.

This chain connects TRBV5-6 to TRBJ1-1, with a weak D call TRBD1 (5 bases). With 3 bases removed from V and 4 bases from J, the gap between germline ends came to 22 bases. The CDR3 totals 17 residues. Germline CDR1 reads SGHDT; CDR2 reads YYEEEE. The CDR3, as DNA: TGTGCCAGCAGCTCGTCCACGTCGGGCGGCGGGGGCACTGAAGCTTTCTTT. It specifies CASSSSTSGGGGTEAFF.

This sequence joins TRBV14 and TRBJ2-6; D possibly corresponds to TRBD1 (6 bases). Germline V gives CDR1 SGHDN, CDR2 FVKESK. V was shortened by 4 bases and J by 8 bases, with 15 bases between the two germline ends. CDR3 length equals 15 residues. CDR3 sequence reads: CASSRNTGTSNVLTF. The CDR3 DNA follows: TGTGCCAGCAGCCGGAATACAGGGACATCCAACGTCCTGACTTTC.

This clonotype was detected a few times. The chain recombines TRBV7-9 with TRBJ2-7; maybe TRBD1 (5 bases). V was trimmed by 5 bases and J by 0 bases, leaving 17 bases between them. This CDR3 has 16 amino acids. The V gene's germline CDR1 is SEHNR and CDR2 FQNEAQ (reference sequence). DNA for the CDR3: TGTGCCAGCAGCCCCCATTTGACAGTTGGCTCCTACGAGCAGTACTTC. Translation gives CASSPHLTVGSYEQYF. The whole variable domain, filled in from reference TRBV7-9 and TRBJ2-7, reads DTGVSQNPRHKITKRGQNVTFRCDPISEHNRLYWYRQTLGQGPEFLTYFQNEAQLEKSRLLSDRFSAERPKGSFSTLEIQRTEQGDSAMYLCASSPHLTVGSYEQYFGPGTRLTVT.

This clonotype is medium-sized by share. V gene TRBV19 combines with J gene TRBJ2-1, with 13 bases matching TRBD2. Trimming at V came to 6 bases and at J to 7 bases, leaving 12 bases not matched to a gene. The germline gives CDR1 LNHDA, CDR2 SQIVND (reference sequence). The CDR3 runs to 17 residues. CDR3 region: CASSKLAGGPLGNEQFF. For the CDR3, the DNA is TGTGCCAGTAGCAAACTAGCGGGGGGGCCCCTGGGGAATGAGCAGTTCTTC. Combining the CDR3 with reference TRBV19 and TRBJ2-1 gives the whole variable domain DGGITQSPKYLFRKEGQNVTLSCEQNLNHDAMYWYRQDPGQGLRLIYYSQIVNDFQKGDIAEGYSVSREKKESFPLTVTSAQKNPTAFYLCASSKLAGGPLGNEQFFGPGTRLTVL.

This clonotype is medium-sized (0.01 to 0.1%). This sequence joins TRBV29-1 and TRBJ2-6; D unclear. The ends were cut back, 6 bases at V and 0 bases at J, with 15 bases in the middle. Germline V gene lookup returns CDR1 SQVTM and CDR2 ANQGSEA. There are 16 residues in the CDR3. DNA of the CDR3: TGCAGCGTCTTTTGGTCCTCACGCTCTGGGGCCAACGTCCTGACTTTC. The encoded protein is CSVFWSSRSGANVLTF.

By proportion, this clonotype is medium-sized. The rearrangement joins TRBV19 to TRBJ2-1; 7 nucleotides line up with TRBD2. In germline, CDR1 is LNHDA, CDR2 SQIVND (reference sequence). The V and J ends lost 5 bases and 7 bases, in that order; junction bases with no gene match: 8. The CDR3 loop spans 14 amino acids. CDR3 protein: CASSVTGLPNEQFF. The CDR3 nucleotides read TGTGCCAGTAGTGTGACGGGACTACCAAATGAGCAGTTCTTC.

The rearrangement joins TRBV5-1 to TRBJ2-2; 7 positions agree with TRBD1. The length of the CDR3 is 15 residues. Per the germline V gene, CDR1 is SGHRS and CDR2 is YFSETQ. After removal of 3 bases from V and 2 bases from J, the junction contained 4 bases not matched to a gene. The CDR3 DNA follows: TGCGCCAGCAGCTATAACAGGGGTAACACCGGGGAGCTGTTTTTT. Translation gives CASSYNRGNTGELFF.

V and J are TRBV4-1 and TRBJ1-4; possible D gene TRBD1, 5 bases. V dropped 4 bases and J dropped 6 bases, with 18 bases sitting between them. Germline V gives CDR1 MGHRA, CDR2 YSYEKL. CDR3 length: 16 residues. CDR3 sequence (DNA): TGCGCCAGCAGCCCCCGGGAGGGGTCTAGGGATGAAAAACTGTTTTTT. Translating gives CASSPREGSRDEKLFF.

This clonotype was recorded at least ten times. The chain joins TRBV6-6 to TRBJ2-7; D gene unclear. Germline lookup yields CDR1 MNHNY and CDR2 SVGAGI (reference sequence). V lost 2 bases and J 6 bases, leaving 14 bases between the germline ends. The CDR3 loop spans 14 amino acids. CDR3 sequence: CASSYPSPMVEQYF. The CDR3 coding sequence is TGTGCCAGCAGTTACCCCTCCCCAATGGTCGAGCAGTACTTC.

This clonotype was counted many times. The chain uses TRBV27 and TRBJ1-6; D not certain. Trimming removed 5 bases at V and 9 bases at J, with 11 bases between. Germline CDR1 is MNHEY and CDR2 is SMNVEV (reference sequence). There are 13 residues in the CDR3. CDR3 in DNA: TGTGCCAGCAGTCTTGGTACCATTTCACCCCTCCACTTT. It codes for CASSLGTISPLHF.

By sample share, this clonotype is medium-sized. The DNA of the CDR3 is TGTGCCAGCAGTTTCTACGACAGGGTCTACGAGCAGTACTTC. It encodes CASSFYDRVYEQYF. The genes are TRBV27 and TRBJ2-7; 7 nucleotides line up with TRBD1. Germline CDR1 and CDR2: MNHEY and SMNVEV (reference sequence). CDR3 length: 14 amino acids. The junction had 5 bases not matched to a gene; V was cut back by 3 bases and J by 3 bases.